This T cell receptor (beta chain) emerged from a study of T-cell memory formation after mild COVID-19. Study-wide results and caveats: Later expanders leaned CD4+, whereas clones that contracted between day 15 and 85 were balanced CD4/CD8. Pre-infection memory already had some responding clones, implying cross-reactive memory joined. CD4+ contracting clones were mainly CM and EM; CD8+ ones, EMRA.

As to this clonotype: The antigen remains unidentified.

Trimming removed 6 bases from V and 11 bases from J, with 14 bases in between. CDR1 DFQATT and CDR2 SNEGSKA come from the germline V gene (reference sequence). The CDR3 length is 12 residues. UMIs and sample barcodes were carried by the TCR alpha and TCR beta cDNA libraries that 5'RACE produced using constant-segment primers. Each CDR3 protein is one row after TCRdb ran MiXCR on the 5' RACE reads. This table has about 150,000 distinct CDR3 sequences, roughly 15% appearing once. Specimen: PBMCs or a T cell subset sorted from them (not recorded which). The clonotype originates from an adult woman who had mild COVID-19 (a few samples of this study predate the infection). Cell type and time point are not known. J is TRBJ1-6 and V is TRBV20-1; the D is unclear. The CDR3 sequence: CSAAPGNAPLHF. The CDR3, as DNA: TGCAGTGCCGCCCCGGGCAACGCACCCCTCCACTTT.